These 27 T cell receptor beta chains came from one sample sequenced in a study of blood T cell repertoires in COVID-19. Assay: immunoSEQ multiplex PCR; the TCRdb copy retains only in-frame clones and omits some. The data contain about 130,000 clones, about four fifths of them seen just once; the ten biggest clones take up about 9.6%. Source material: peripheral blood. These receptors all stem from a man aged 40-49 years with active or convalescent COVID-19.

V and J are TRBV3-1 (or the pseudogene TRBV3-2) and TRBJ1-6, with a weak D call TRBD1 (5 bases). CDR1 and CDR2 from the germline V gene are LGHDT and YNNKEL (reference sequence). V shed 4 bases and J shed 7 bases, with 8 bases lying between them. The CDR3 contains 13 residues. CDR3 in amino acids: CASSRGGNSPLHF. The DNA for the CDR3 is TGTGCCAGCAGCCGGGGGGGGAATTCACCCCTCCACTTT.

The chain joins TRBV11-3 to TRBJ1-1; 7 bases fit TRBD1. Germline V gives CDR1 SGHNT, CDR2 YENEEA. Unmatched junction bases numbered 6, after V lost 1 base and J lost 1 base. This CDR3 is 16 amino acids long. CDR3 loop: CASSLGPGQPNTEAFF. The CDR3 DNA reads as TGTGCCAGCAGCTTAGGACCGGGACAGCCGAACACTGAAGCTTTCTTT.

The chain links TRBV7-6 to TRBJ2-3; D is unclear. CDR3 size: 15 residues. Germline values: CDR1 SGHVS, CDR2 FNYEAQ. The V end lost 1 base, the J end lost 6 bases, and 14 bases lay between the germline ends. CDR3 sequence (DNA): TGTGCCAGCAGCTTAGAGGCGGATCCTCGGGATACGCAGTATTTT. Encoded protein: CASSLEADPRDTQYF.

The CDR3 sequence is CASSLGSDRAYEQYF. CDR3 DNA: TGTGCCAGCAGTTTAGGGTCGGACAGGGCCTACGAGCAGTACTTC. The chain combines TRBV27 with TRBJ2-7; 8 bases fit TRBD1. Germline CDR1 is MNHEY and CDR2 is SMNVEV (reference sequence). V was pared by 2 bases and J by 2 bases, with 5 bases of the junction left unmatched. The CDR3 has 15 residues.

The rearrangement links TRBV9 to TRBJ1-5, with 7 positions matching TRBD1. The CDR3 contains 16 residues. CDR1 SGDLS and CDR2 YYNGEE come from the germline V gene. The junction had 6 bases not matched to a gene; V was cut back by 3 bases and J by 0 bases. For the CDR3, the DNA is TGTGCCAGCAGCGAGGGGGACAGCTATAGCAATCAGCCCCAGCATTTT. Protein sequence: CASSEGDSYSNQPQHF.

The rearrangement joins TRBV2 to TRBJ1-1; D ambiguous. V dropped 9 bases and J dropped 1 base, with 12 bases sitting between them. The CDR3 is 13 amino acids. The V gene's germline CDR1 is SNHLY and CDR2 FYNNEI. The CDR3 coding sequence is TGTGCCAGTGCGGAGTTTTCGAACACTGAAGCTTTCTTT. Encoded protein: CASAEFSNTEAFF.

This clone came up once. J is TRBJ2-6 and V is TRBV2; D not resolved. The ends were cut back, 7 bases at V and 3 bases at J, with 4 bases in the middle. Germline CDR1 is SNHLY and CDR2 is FYNNEI. The CDR3 runs 12 residues. CDR3 in DNA: TGTGCCAGCACTGTTGGGGCCAACGTCCTGACTTTC. Protein: CASTVGANVLTF.

Worth noting for this clone: The sample has other DNA sequences that encode this CDR3 too. The chain couples TRBV12-3 or TRBV12-4 to TRBJ1-1; no definite D call. V was pared by 3 bases and J by 0 bases, with 5 bases between. This CDR3 is built from 13 residues. The CDR3: CASSFEVNTEAFF. CDR3 nucleotide sequence: TGTGCCAGCAGTTTCGAGGTGAACACTGAAGCTTTCTTT.

V is TRBV5-1 and J is TRBJ1-3, with D possibly matching TRBD1 (5 bases). Looked up from germline, CDR1 is SGHRS and CDR2 is YFSETQ. This CDR3 comprises 19 residues. The V and J ends lost 0 bases and 0 bases respectively, with 19 bases between them. The CDR3 region has the DNA TGCGCCAGCAGCTTGGGGGCGTTCATACAGGAGAGCTCTGGAAACACCATATATTTT. Its translation is CASSLGAFIQESSGNTIYF.

The chain links TRBV19 to TRBJ2-1; 9 bases fit TRBD1. The junction had 9 bases not matched to a gene; V was cut back by 6 bases and J by 6 bases. Looked up from germline, CDR1 is LNHDA and CDR2 is SQIVND (reference sequence). The CDR3 runs 15 residues. The CDR3 is CASSRGQGIFNEQFF. CDR3 sequence (DNA): TGTGCCAGTAGCCGGGGACAGGGAATCTTCAATGAGCAGTTCTTC.

The chain uses TRBV7-2 and TRBJ2-7; weak D call: TRBD2 (6 bases). The germline V gene encodes CDR1 SGHTA and CDR2 FQGNSA. V dropped 1 base and J dropped 3 bases, with 16 bases sitting between them. This CDR3 region has 16 residues. CDR3 sequence reads: CASSLVSGTSNYEQYF. The DNA of the CDR3 is TGTGCCAGCAGCTTAGTCAGTGGGACTTCTAACTACGAGCAGTACTTC.

DNA of the CDR3: TGTGCCAGCGGTACGGGAGGGGGCTATGGCTACACCTTC. Translated: CASGTGGGYGYTF. This chain connects TRBV27 to TRBJ1-2, with a tentative D call TRBD1 (6 bases). The CDR3 covers 13 residues. Deletions cut 8 bases from V and 4 bases from J, with 14 bases between. CDR1 and CDR2 from the germline V gene are MNHEY and SMNVEV (reference sequence).

This chain joins TRBV7-9 and TRBJ2-2, with unresolved D. There are 16 residues in the CDR3. V gave up 5 bases and J gave up 1 base, with 14 bases separating them. Looked up from germline, CDR1 is SEHNR and CDR2 is FQNEAQ (reference sequence). CDR3 coding DNA: TGTGCCAGCAGCCTCCCGAAGGAGAAGAACACCGGGGAGCTGTTTTTT. Translation: CASSLPKEKNTGELFF. Full variable domain (remainder filled in from reference TRBV7-9 and TRBJ2-2): DTGVSQNPRHKITKRGQNVTFRCDPISEHNRLYWYRQTLGQGPEFLTYFQNEAQLEKSRLLSDRFSAERPKGSFSTLEIQRTEQGDSAMYLCASSLPKEKNTGELFFGEGSRLTVL.

This clone was seen at least ten times. The chain has TRBV4-1 and TRBJ2-2; 7 positions agree with TRBD2. With 1 base clipped from V and 6 bases from J, the junction kept 11 bases outside the gene matches. The CDR3 spans 17 residues. Germline CDR1 and CDR2: MGHRA and YSYEKL. The CDR3 DNA follows: TGCGCCAGCAGCCAAGTGTTAATCATCCGGGGGGCCGGGGAGCTGTTTTTT. Protein product: CASSQVLIIRGAGELFF.

The chain has TRBV5-1 and TRBJ2-7; no reliable D call. This CDR3 region has 14 residues. The germline V gene has CDR1 SGHRS and CDR2 YFSETQ. The ends were cut back, 0 bases at V and 6 bases at J, with 13 bases in the middle. CDR3: CASSLGDVRVEQYF. The DNA of the CDR3 is TGCGCCAGCAGCTTGGGTGACGTTCGGGTCGAGCAGTACTTC.

This clone turned up a few times. The genes are TRBV11-2 and TRBJ2-3; maybe TRBD1 (5 bases). CDR1 and CDR2 (germline): SGHAT, FQNNGV. CDR3 length: 18 residues. Trimming took off 5 bases at V and 2 bases at J, with 23 bases between the two ends. The DNA of the CDR3 is TGTGCCAGCAGCACAAATCCAGGGTCCATTCCGCACACAGATACGCAGTATTTT. Amino acid sequence: CASSTNPGSIPHTDTQYF.

This clone turned up a few times. The V call is TRBV7-3, the J call TRBJ2-7; D possibly corresponds to TRBD2 (6 bases). From germline, CDR1 is SGHTA and CDR2 FQGTGA. V was trimmed by 1 base and J by 3 bases, leaving 13 bases between them. CDR3 length equals 15 residues. The CDR3 sequence: CASSLMTGGGYEQYF. CDR3 DNA sequence: TGTGCCAGCAGCTTAATGACCGGGGGAGGCTACGAGCAGTACTTC.

Worth noting for this clone: The junction does not match germline at one end; this may be a read error. This rearrangement joins TRBV12-3 or TRBV12-4 to TRBJ2-7; no definite D call. The CDR3 spans 13 residues. As DNA, the CDR3 is TGTGCCAGCAGTATAGCCGGTAGCTACGAGCAGTACTTC. Protein sequence: CASSIAGSYEQYF.

This chain uses TRBV23-1 with TRBJ2-1; possible D gene TRBD1, 7 bases. TRBV23-1 counts as an open reading frame of uncertain function. V gave up 0 bases and J gave up 8 bases, with 17 bases separating them. This CDR3 has 16 amino acids. The CDR3 region is CASSQSRRGQSDEQFF. CDR3 bases: TGCGCCAGCAGTCAATCTCGGAGGGGGCAAAGCGATGAGCAGTTCTTC.

V is TRBV19 and J is TRBJ1-1; D perhaps matches TRBD1 (6 bases). This CDR3 spans 14 amino acids. Trimming left V 5 bases short and J 1 base short, with 11 bases between. The V gene's germline CDR1 is LNHDA and CDR2 SQIVND (reference sequence). CDR3 region: CASSGQPRNTEAFF. CDR3 DNA sequence: TGTGCCAGTAGTGGACAGCCCCGGAACACTGAAGCTTTCTTT.

V usage is TRBV7-2 and J usage is TRBJ2-7; 7 bases line up with TRBD1. Germline V gene sequence: CDR1 SGHTA, CDR2 FQGNSA. The CDR3 has 16 residues. Trimming at V came to 1 base and at J to 4 bases, leaving 10 bases not matched to a gene. The CDR3 DNA reads TGTGCCAGCAGCTTAGAAGGAACAGGGGCCGTTTACGAGCAGTACTTC. It translates to CASSLEGTGAVYEQYF.

V and J are TRBV27 and TRBJ1-1; D is ambiguous. Germline loops: CDR1 MNHEY, CDR2 SMNVEV (reference sequence). Between the trimmed V and J ends, which lost 2 bases and 2 bases, there was a span of 9 bases. The CDR3 extends over 14 amino acids. CDR3 sequence reads: CASSLKFPNTEAFF. As DNA, the CDR3 is TGTGCCAGCAGTTTAAAATTCCCTAACACTGAAGCTTTCTTT.

This chain links TRBV6-2 or TRBV6-3 with TRBJ2-3; D perhaps matches TRBD1 (5 bases). Germline V gene lookup returns CDR1 MNHEY and CDR2 SVGEGT. The CDR3 extends over 14 amino acids. Trimming stripped 2 bases from V and 9 bases from J, with 15 bases between. CDR3 sequence reads: CASSYRGGLYTQYF. The CDR3 DNA is TGTGCCAGCAGTTACAGGGGTGGTTTGTACACGCAGTATTTT.

This sequence joins TRBV29-1 and TRBJ1-5; D remains ambiguous. In germline, CDR1 is SQVTM, CDR2 ANQGSEA. Trimming took 6 bases from V and 2 from J, leaving 11 bases between them. This CDR3 comprises 13 residues. The DNA of the CDR3 is TGCAGCGTAGGCGGCGCAGGCAATCAGCCCCAGCATTTT. Its protein is CSVGGAGNQPQHF.

This chain connects TRBV28 to TRBJ2-7; 9 bases are shared with TRBD1. The CDR3 runs to 15 residues. The V and J ends lost 6 bases and 5 bases, in that order; junction bases with no gene match: 11. Germline CDR1 MDHEN, CDR2 SYDVKM. CDR3 region: CASSSTGTGRNEQYF. In DNA form, the CDR3 reads TGTGCCAGCAGCTCCACCGGGACAGGGAGGAACGAGCAGTACTTC. Full variable domain (outside the CDR3, taken from reference TRBV28 and TRBJ2-7): DVKVTQSSRYLVKRTGEKVFLECVQDMDHENMFWYRQDPGLGLRLIYFSYDVKMKEKGDIPEGYSVSREKKERFSLILESASTNQTSMYLCASSSTGTGRNEQYFGPGTRLTVT.

The V call is TRBV30, the J call TRBJ2-1, with D tentatively TRBD2 (6 bases). The CDR3 runs to 11 residues. Germline CDR1 GTSNPN, CDR2 SVGIG (reference sequence). V was clipped by 3 bases and J by 7 bases, with 7 bases between them. CDR3 coding DNA: TGTGCCTGGAGGGGGGGTAATGAGCAGTTCTTC. Translation gives CAWRGGNEQFF.

This clone was observed a few times. The DNA for the CDR3 is TGTGCCAGCAGTTTCCCGGGACAGGGGACGCTGATTTTCGAAGCTTTCTTT. It codes for CASSFPGQGTLIFEAFF. V is TRBV28 and J is TRBJ1-1; 10 bases match TRBD1. The junction had 15 bases not matched to a gene; V was cut back by 3 bases and J by 8 bases. The length of the CDR3 is 17 residues. CDR1 is MDHEN and CDR2 is SYDVKM in the germline V gene.